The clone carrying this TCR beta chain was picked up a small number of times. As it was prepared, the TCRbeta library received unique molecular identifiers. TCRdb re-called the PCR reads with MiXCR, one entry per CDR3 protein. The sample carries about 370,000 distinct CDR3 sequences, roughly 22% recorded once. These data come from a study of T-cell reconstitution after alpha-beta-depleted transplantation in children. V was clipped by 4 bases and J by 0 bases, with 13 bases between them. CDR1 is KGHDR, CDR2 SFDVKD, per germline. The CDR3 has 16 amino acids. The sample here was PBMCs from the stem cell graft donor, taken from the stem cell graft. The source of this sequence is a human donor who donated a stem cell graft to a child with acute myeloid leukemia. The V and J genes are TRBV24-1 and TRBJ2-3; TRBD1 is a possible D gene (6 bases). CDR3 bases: TGTGCCACCAGTGAGGGGACATTCACTAGCACAGATACGCAGTATTTT. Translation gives CATSEGTFTSTDTQYF.